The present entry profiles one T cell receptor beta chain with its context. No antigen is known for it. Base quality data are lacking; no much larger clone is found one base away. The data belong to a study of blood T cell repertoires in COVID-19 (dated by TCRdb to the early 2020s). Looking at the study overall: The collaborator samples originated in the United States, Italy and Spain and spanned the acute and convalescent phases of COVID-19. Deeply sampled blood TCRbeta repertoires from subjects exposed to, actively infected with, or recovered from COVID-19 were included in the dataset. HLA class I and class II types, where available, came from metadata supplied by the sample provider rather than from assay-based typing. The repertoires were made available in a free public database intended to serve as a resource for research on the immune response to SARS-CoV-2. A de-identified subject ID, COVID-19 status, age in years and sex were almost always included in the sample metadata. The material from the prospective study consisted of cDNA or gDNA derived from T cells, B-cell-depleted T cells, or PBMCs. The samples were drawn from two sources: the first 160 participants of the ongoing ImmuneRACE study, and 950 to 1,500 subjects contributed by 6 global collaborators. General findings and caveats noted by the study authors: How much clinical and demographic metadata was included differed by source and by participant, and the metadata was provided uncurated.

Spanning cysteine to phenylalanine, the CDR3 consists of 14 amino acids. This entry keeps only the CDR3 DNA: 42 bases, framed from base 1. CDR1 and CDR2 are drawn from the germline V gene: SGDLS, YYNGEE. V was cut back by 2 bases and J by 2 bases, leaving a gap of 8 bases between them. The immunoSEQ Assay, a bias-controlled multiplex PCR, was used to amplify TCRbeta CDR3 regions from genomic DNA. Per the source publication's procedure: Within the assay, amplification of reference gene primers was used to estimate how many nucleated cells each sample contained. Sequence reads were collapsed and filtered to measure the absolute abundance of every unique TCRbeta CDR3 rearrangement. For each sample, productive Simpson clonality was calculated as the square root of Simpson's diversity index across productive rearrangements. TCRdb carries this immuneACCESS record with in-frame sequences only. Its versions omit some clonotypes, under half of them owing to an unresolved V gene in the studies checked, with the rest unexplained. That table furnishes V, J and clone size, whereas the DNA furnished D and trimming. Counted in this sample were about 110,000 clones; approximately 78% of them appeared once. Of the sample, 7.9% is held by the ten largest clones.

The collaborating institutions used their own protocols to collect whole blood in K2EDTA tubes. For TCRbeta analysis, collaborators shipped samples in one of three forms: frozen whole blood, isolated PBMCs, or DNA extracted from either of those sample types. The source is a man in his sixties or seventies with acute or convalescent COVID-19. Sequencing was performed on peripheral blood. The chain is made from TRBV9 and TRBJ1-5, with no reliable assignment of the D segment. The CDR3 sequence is CASSVGVGNQPQHF. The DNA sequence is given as TGTGCCAGCAGCGTCGGGGTAGGCAATCAGCCCCAGCATTTT.